There are a few counts of the clone carrying this TCR beta chain. The antigen remains unidentified. The data derive from a study of T cells after yellow fever vaccination. The study, taken as a whole, reports: Clonotype sharing between CD4 and CD8 compartments was small. When the response was secondary, it was weaker but reached its peak faster, day 5 versus 15.

Making TCR cDNA involved 5'RACE template switching, which added UMIs and a universal primer site. TCRdb redid the calling of the 5' RACE reads with MiXCR, one entry per CDR3 protein. The sample has over 250,000 distinct CDR3 sequences; around 4.9% are singletons. CDR1 MRHNA and CDR2 SNTAGT come from the germline V gene. V dropped 6 bases and J dropped 0 bases, with 9 bases sitting between them. The CDR3 is 15 amino acids. This clonotype was obtained from a man aged 18 to 30 who received the YFV17D yellow fever vaccine. The sample in question was CD4+ T cells sorted from PBMCs, obtained on the day of the yellow fever booster vaccination. J is TRBJ1-6 and V is TRBV6-4; D not resolved. The CDR3 reads CASRRDYSYNSPLHF. CDR3 nucleotides: TGTGCCAGCAGGCGAGACTACTCCTATAATTCACCCCTCCACTTT.